This paragraph covers one TCR beta chain sequence. This clone has just a few counts. Its cognate antigen has yet to be identified. Base quality data are lacking; no much larger clone is found one base away. This sample was included in a study of tumor-infiltrating lymphocytes in localized non-small cell lung cancer (TCRdb year 2021). The study in broad terms: The cohort covered several histologies, both smokers and never-smokers, and patients whose samples were collected after neoadjuvant chemotherapy. Resected tumor tissue and uninvolved lung tissue described as non-adjacent to the tumor were contributed by each patient, with both tissues obtained from the same patient. Flow cytometry, multiplex immunofluorescence, RNA-seq, exome sequencing and proteomics were applied to the same patients as TCR sequencing, which was one of several integrated assays. A total of fewer than 60 patients were included in the paired tumor versus uninvolved lung comparison of immunoSEQ T-cell fraction. The overall ICON cohort comprised 150 surgical patients with localized non-small cell lung cancer whose tumors were resected. The study at large found these results: Because different assays used different pieces of the same tissue, intratumor heterogeneity could not be separated from technical variation. Higher T cell infiltration in tumors than in uninvolved lung tissue was supported by TCRbeta sequencing, consistent with immunofluorescence CD3 counts. The TCR-derived T-cell fraction showed no difference between the flow cytometry-defined immunotypes IM1 (good prognosis) and IM2 (poor prognosis). Since assay coverage differed from patient to patient depending on how much tissue was available, TCR sequencing was done for only a subset of the cohort.

ICON enrollment began in 2016, and the last patient was enrolled in the second half of 2018. From a subcohort of some 76 patients, fresh tumor and matched uninvolved tissue were collected for in-depth immune analyses, including TCR sequencing. DNA isolated from bulk tissue, without cell sorting, was used for TCR sequencing. The T-cell fraction in tumor and uninvolved lung tissue was provided by TCR sequencing with the immunoSEQ assay. As for the original processing: For survival analysis, patients were divided into high (upper tertile) and low (lower two tertiles) T-cell fraction groups, which were compared by log-rank test. A signed-rank test was used to check for differences in T-cell fraction between paired tumor and uninvolved lung. Entries here come from immuneACCESS through TCRdb and include only in-frame sequences with V and J called. Some clones fail to appear in such tables; in the studies checked, an unresolved V gene covers under half of the shortfall, and the cause of the remainder is unknown. V and J calls and clone size are copied from that table; D and trimming were computed from the DNA. The table for this sample lists about 7,200 clones; 55% to 80% of them were counted only once. 10% to 15% of the sample is held by the ten biggest clonotypes.

Material for sequencing was uninvolved lung tissue not adjacent to the tumor. This TCR came from a human donor with non-small cell lung cancer.

The CDR3 reads CASSPPGQGNSPLHF. The DNA is TGTGCCAGCTCACCACCGGGACAGGGGAATTCACCCCTCCACTTT. The sequence joins TRBV18 to TRBJ1-6, with TRBD1 matching 10 junction bases. The CDR3 goes from the cysteine to the phenylalanine over 15 residues. Only the CDR3 region is kept as DNA, spanning 45 bases read in frame from base 1. For this chain, trimming is 0 bases at the V end and 7 bases at the J end, and the number of junction bases without a gene match is 0. For CDR1 and CDR2, the germline V gene lists KGHSH and LQKENI.